The 32 T cell receptor beta chains in this list originate from one sample, sequenced in a study of OX40 agonist ivuxolimab in advanced cancers. TCRdb's copy holds only in-frame clones and misses some; the assay was immunoSEQ multiplex PCR. This table holds 75,000 to 80,000 clones, around 94% found once. Sequencing used CD4+ or CD8+ T cells sorted from blood, obtained in a trial of the OX40 agonist ivuxolimab. The receptor set was obtained from an adult with an advanced solid tumor such as melanoma, head and neck, liver or kidney cancer.

The J gene is TRBJ1-3, the V gene TRBV6-4; 7 bases map to TRBD1. This CDR3 comprises 14 residues. V lost 2 bases and J lost 15; bases outside the gene matches: 13. The germline V gene encodes CDR1 MRHNA and CDR2 SNTAGT. The CDR3 loop reads CASSDRRDRHQGYF. In DNA, the CDR3 is TGTGCCAGCAGTGACCGGCGGGACAGACATCAGGGATATTTT.

Worth noting for this clone: Other nucleotide sequences from this sample produce the same CDR3. Written as DNA, the CDR3 is TGTGCCAGCAGCGTAGAGGGCCGTAGCACAGATACGCAGTATTTT. This codes for CASSVEGRSTDTQYF. The chain couples TRBV9 to TRBJ2-3; D gene uncertain. The CDR3 length is 15 residues. Germline CDR1 reads SGDLS; CDR2 reads YYNGEE. The V gene lost 0 bases and the J gene lost 0 bases, with 8 bases spanning the gap.

The V call is TRBV5-4, the J call TRBJ2-7; 10 nucleotides match TRBD2. The V gene end was trimmed by 4 bases and the J gene end by 2 bases; junction bases not matched to a gene: 6. Looked up from germline, CDR1 is SGHNT and CDR2 is YYREEE (reference sequence). The CDR3 has 15 residues. This chain's CDR3 is CASSPTAGGPYEQYF. The CDR3 DNA reads as TGTGCCAGCAGCCCCACAGCGGGGGGGCCCTACGAGCAGTACTTC.

This sequence joins TRBV9 and TRBJ2-1; D not certain. Germline CDR1 SGDLS, CDR2 YYNGEE. Trimming stripped 3 bases from V and 10 bases from J, with 14 bases between. This CDR3 is built from 13 residues. CDR3 sequence: CASSAPSNAEQFF. The CDR3 DNA follows: TGTGCCAGCAGCGCCCCAAGCAACGCAGAGCAGTTCTTC.

This chain connects TRBV4-1 to TRBJ1-4; D is uncertain. There are 15 residues in the CDR3. V shed 0 bases and J shed 3 bases, with 8 bases lying between them. Germline CDR1 and CDR2: MGHRA and YSYEKL. CDR3 residues: CASSQEPVANEKLFF. DNA of the CDR3: TGCGCCAGCAGCCAAGAGCCGGTGGCTAATGAAAAACTGTTTTTT.

The rearrangement uses TRBV19 and TRBJ2-3, with 8 bases that match TRBD1. Germline CDR1 and CDR2: LNHDA and SQIVND (reference sequence). The V and J ends lost 5 bases and 0 bases, in that order; junction bases with no gene match: 7. The CDR3 sequence is 16 residues long. The CDR3 region is CASSRGRGPSTDTQYF. The CDR3 DNA sequence: TGTGCCAGTAGTCGGGGCAGGGGGCCAAGCACAGATACGCAGTATTTT.

The CDR3 region is CASSLGQGSHQPQHF. The CDR3, as DNA: TGTGCCAGCAGCTTGGGACAGGGAAGCCATCAGCCCCAGCATTTT. This chain uses TRBV7-9 with TRBJ1-5, with 9 bases lining up with TRBD1. Germline CDR1 is SEHNR and CDR2 is FQNEAQ (reference sequence). The CDR3 spans 15 residues. The V gene end was trimmed by 3 bases and the J gene end by 5 bases; junction bases not matched to a gene: 5.

This chain uses TRBV6-6 with TRBJ1-2, with 10 nucleotides matching TRBD1. Germline values: CDR1 MNHNY, CDR2 SVGAGI (reference sequence). The ends lost 1 base at V and 4 bases at J; junction bases unmatched: 6. The CDR3 is 16 residues long. The CDR3 loop reads CASSYLRQGAGYGYTF. The CDR3 DNA is TGTGCCAGCAGTTACTTACGACAGGGGGCAGGCTATGGCTACACCTTC.

The chain carries TRBV9 and TRBJ1-4, with a weak D call TRBD1 (6 bases). Germline CDR1 and CDR2: SGDLS and YYNGEE. The CDR3 has 15 residues. V was pared by 4 bases and J by 7 bases, with 17 bases between. The DNA of the CDR3 is TGTGCCAGCAGCCCAGAGGGGGGGGATGGTGAAAAACTGTTTTTT. Translated: CASSPEGGDGEKLFF.

The genes are TRBV7-9 and TRBJ2-3; TRBD2 aligns across 8 bases. CDR1 and CDR2 from the germline V gene are SEHNR and FQNEAQ (reference sequence). Trimming at V came to 5 bases and at J to 1 base, leaving 14 bases not matched to a gene. The CDR3 length is 18 residues. This CDR3 reads CASSPLFSWREGTDTQYF. For the CDR3, the DNA is TGTGCCAGCAGCCCCCTTTTCTCATGGCGGGAGGGCACAGATACGCAGTATTTT.

CDR3 nucleotides: TGTGCCAGCAGCCCGGTAATTGGTCCCTCCTACAATGAGCAGTTCTTC. Translation: CASSPVIGPSYNEQFF. V and J are TRBV7-9 and TRBJ2-1; D is ambiguous. Deletions cut 5 bases from V and 0 bases from J, with 14 bases between. The CDR3 covers 16 residues. Per germline, CDR1 SEHNR and CDR2 FQNEAQ (reference sequence).

The chain joins TRBV4-2 to TRBJ1-2; 8 nucleotides agree with TRBD1. V lost 0 bases to trimming and J lost 0 bases; unmatched junction nucleotides: 9. CDR3 length equals 18 residues. Germline CDR1 LGHNA, CDR2 YNFKEQ. For the CDR3, the DNA is TGTGCCAGCAGCCAAGAGCTTGCAGGGGGCGAAGCTAACTATGGCTACACCTTC. Protein: CASSQELAGGEANYGYTF.

This chain uses TRBV15 with TRBJ2-5; 10 positions agree with TRBD1. Trimming at V came to 3 bases and at J to 5 bases, leaving 9 bases not matched to a gene. The CDR3 extends over 16 amino acids. The germline CDR1 and CDR2 sequences are LNHNV and YYDKDF (reference sequence). The CDR3 loop reads CATSSDGTGAPETQYF. In DNA form, the CDR3 reads TGTGCCACCAGCAGCGACGGGACAGGGGCGCCGGAGACCCAGTACTTC.

Here the CDR3 reads CASSQLAGGLSSYEQYF. The DNA for the CDR3 is TGCGCCAGCAGCCAACTAGCGGGGGGACTTAGCTCCTACGAGCAGTACTTC. V and J are TRBV4-1 and TRBJ2-5; 11 bases are a match to TRBD2. The J call could be wrong; TRBJ2-7 is a better fit for the DNA end. Germline CDR1 is MGHRA and CDR2 is YSYEKL. There are 17 residues in the CDR3.

The rearrangement uses TRBV7-6 and TRBJ1-5, with D tentatively TRBD1 (6 bases). From germline, CDR1 is SGHVS and CDR2 FNYEAQ. The CDR3 is 15 residues long. Trimming pared 4 bases from V and 0 bases from J, leaving 10 bases between. In DNA, the CDR3 is TGTGCCAGCAGCTGGGGACATGATAGCAATCAGCCCCAGCATTTT. Its translation is CASSWGHDSNQPQHF. Full variable domain (outside the CDR3, taken from reference TRBV7-6 and TRBJ1-5): GAGVSQSPRYKVTKRGQDVALRCDPISGHVSLYWYRQALGQGPEFLTYFNYEAQQDKSGLPNDRFSAERPEGSISTLTIQRTEQRDSAMYRCASSWGHDSNQPQHFGDGTRLSIL.

The V call is TRBV19, the J call TRBJ2-5, with TRBD1 matching over 7 bases. After removal of 5 bases from V and 5 bases from J, the junction contained 11 bases not matched to a gene. Germline CDR1 reads LNHDA; CDR2 reads SQIVND (reference sequence). The CDR3 consists of 15 residues. Here the CDR3 reads CASSQYRGNSETQYF. In nucleotides, the CDR3 is TGTGCCAGTAGTCAGTACAGGGGTAATTCGGAGACCCAGTACTTC.

The chain recombines TRBV9 with TRBJ2-3, with TRBD2 identical over 10 bases. The CDR3 is 17 amino acids. V was pared by 0 bases and J by 6 bases, with 10 bases of the junction left unmatched. The germline gives CDR1 SGDLS, CDR2 YYNGEE. This chain's CDR3 is CASSVGGAGTSVDTQYF. CDR3 nucleotide sequence: TGTGCCAGCAGCGTAGGGGGGGCCGGGACTAGCGTCGATACGCAGTATTTT.

This chain links TRBV10-3 with TRBJ1-1, with 9 positions matching TRBD1. The junction had 7 bases not matched to a gene; V was cut back by 0 bases and J by 5 bases. Looked up from germline, CDR1 is ENHRY and CDR2 is SYGVKD. The length of the CDR3 is 16 residues. CDR3 sequence: CAISESTGGWRTEAFF. CDR3 in DNA: TGTGCCATCAGTGAGTCGACAGGGGGATGGAGGACTGAAGCTTTCTTT.

This sequence joins TRBV2 and TRBJ2-6; 10 nucleotides agree with TRBD1. CDR1 and CDR2 (germline): SNHLY, FYNNEI. This CDR3 has 17 amino acids. V gave up 8 bases and J gave up 2 bases; unmatched junction bases: 9. The CDR3 is CASGSGTGETGANVLTF. The CDR3 DNA reads TGTGCCAGCGGATCCGGGACAGGGGAGACTGGGGCCAACGTCCTGACTTTC.

J is TRBJ2-7 and V is TRBV14, with D uncertain. Germline V gene sequence: CDR1 SGHDN, CDR2 FVKESK. The CDR3 runs 15 residues. With 3 bases removed from V and 7 bases from J, the gap between germline ends came to 19 bases. CDR3 protein: CASSHQWADLWEQYF. CDR3 nucleotide sequence: TGTGCCAGCAGCCATCAGTGGGCAGACTTGTGGGAGCAGTACTTC.

V usage is TRBV5-6 and J usage is TRBJ1-1, with 7 bases fitting TRBD1. With V trimmed by 3 bases and J by 0 bases, 14 bases remained unmatched. Germline assignment: CDR1 SGHDT and CDR2 YYEEEE. The CDR3 runs 18 residues. The CDR3: CASSSSPGTAPMNTEAFF. As DNA, the CDR3 is TGTGCCAGCAGCTCAAGTCCCGGGACAGCGCCAATGAACACTGAAGCTTTCTTT.

Written as DNA, the CDR3 is TGTGCCAGTACCCCCGGTCGGGACCCGACCCTCCCCGGGGCCAACGTCCTGACTTTC. Its translation is CASTPGRDPTLPGANVLTF. The rearrangement uses TRBV19 and TRBJ2-6, with D perhaps being TRBD1 or TRBD2 (5 bases each). Germline V gene lookup returns CDR1 LNHDA and CDR2 SQIVND (reference sequence). V shed 7 bases and J shed 4 bases, with 26 bases lying between them. The CDR3 runs 19 residues.

The J gene is TRBJ1-2, the V gene TRBV4-3; D gene unclear. V lost 0 bases to trimming and J lost 9 bases, with 14 bases between them. The CDR3 contains 14 residues. CDR1 and CDR2 from the germline V gene are LGHNA and YSLEER. The CDR3, as DNA: TGCGCCAGCAGCCAAGAAGCGGAGTGGGCAAGCTACACCTTC. The encoded protein is CASSQEAEWASYTF.

The rearrangement links TRBV4-1 to TRBJ2-5, with unresolved D. V dropped 2 bases and J dropped 2 bases, with 15 bases sitting between them. Germline values: CDR1 MGHRA, CDR2 YSYEKL. The CDR3 is made up of 16 amino acids. CDR3 amino acids: CASSQHEGELQETQYF. The CDR3 DNA reads TGCGCCAGCAGCCAACACGAAGGAGAGCTACAAGAGACCCAGTACTTC.

This chain uses TRBV10-1 with TRBJ2-2; D is undetermined. Germline V gene data show CDR1 as WNHNN and CDR2 as SYGVQD (reference sequence). V was shortened by 2 bases and J by 6 bases, with 7 bases between the two germline ends. This CDR3 has 13 residues. CDR3 sequence reads: CASSETRSGELFF. The CDR3 bases are TGCGCCAGCAGTGAGACGAGATCCGGGGAGCTGTTTTTT.

The chain carries TRBV27 and TRBJ1-6, with D tentatively TRBD1 (5 bases). CDR3 length equals 16 residues. V gave up 2 bases and J gave up 0 bases, with 8 bases separating them. Germline V gives CDR1 MNHEY, CDR2 SMNVEV (reference sequence). CDR3 sequence (DNA): TGTGCCAGCAGTTTAGGGGGTTTCTCCTATAATTCACCCCTCCACTTT. It yields the protein CASSLGGFSYNSPLHF.

The chain employs TRBV10-3 and TRBJ1-2; 8 bases line up with TRBD1. Germline CDR1 and CDR2: ENHRY and SYGVKD. This CDR3 has 14 residues. With 2 bases clipped from V and 7 bases from J, the junction kept 6 bases outside the gene matches. The CDR3 DNA reads TGTGCCATCAGTGAGCCGGACAGGGCGGGTGGCTACACCTTC. Its translation is CAISEPDRAGGYTF.

The genes are TRBV29-1 and TRBJ2-1; 7 bases fit TRBD2. Looked up from germline, CDR1 is SQVTM and CDR2 is ANQGSEA. The CDR3 is 15 residues long. The V segment lost 2 bases and the J segment 0 bases; nucleotides outside the gene matches: 4. CDR3 sequence reads: CSVESGEVSYNEQFF. The CDR3 nucleotides are TGCAGCGTTGAAAGCGGGGAGGTCTCCTACAATGAGCAGTTCTTC.

This chain connects TRBV19 to TRBJ2-1; 12 nucleotides line up with TRBD2. The CDR3 covers 15 residues. V gave up 3 bases and J gave up 7 bases; unmatched junction bases: 4. Germline V lookup: CDR1 LNHDA, CDR2 SQIVND (reference sequence). The CDR3 loop is CASSILAGGQNEQFF. The DNA of the CDR3 is TGTGCCAGTAGTATTCTAGCGGGAGGGCAAAATGAGCAGTTCTTC. Using reference TRBV19 and TRBJ2-1 for the parts outside the CDR3, the full variable domain is DGGITQSPKYLFRKEGQNVTLSCEQNLNHDAMYWYRQDPGQGLRLIYYSQIVNDFQKGDIAEGYSVSREKKESFPLTVTSAQKNPTAFYLCASSILAGGQNEQFFGPGTRLTVL.

Concerning this clone: The identical CDR3 is also encoded by other nucleotide sequences in the sample. This chain links TRBV5-6 with TRBJ2-7, with 11 bases lining up with TRBD1. Germline CDR1 reads SGHDT; CDR2 reads YYEEEE. The CDR3 runs to 14 residues. Unmatched junction bases numbered 7, after V lost 4 bases and J lost 7 bases. The CDR3 spells CASSPGQGAYEQYF. CDR3 sequence (DNA): TGTGCCAGCAGCCCTGGACAGGGGGCGTATGAGCAGTACTTC. Drawing the rest from reference TRBV5-6 and TRBJ2-7, the complete variable domain is DAGVTQSPTHLIKTRGQQVTLRCSPKSGHDTVSWYQQALGQGPQFIFQYYEEEERQRGNFPDRFSGHQFPNYSSELNVNALLLGDSALYLCASSPGQGAYEQYFGPGTRLTVT.

V is TRBV19 and J is TRBJ1-1, with D hard to call. The CDR3 extends over 14 amino acids. Trimming removed 2 bases from V and 8 bases from J, with 15 bases in between. Germline-derived CDR1 and CDR2 are LNHDA and SQIVND (reference sequence). Written as DNA, the CDR3 is TGTGCCAGTAGTATAAGTGCGGCTGGCAGGGAAGCTTTCTTT. It codes for CASSISAAGREAFF.

The rearrangement links TRBV27 to TRBJ2-3, with D uncertain. This CDR3 region has 14 residues. V was pared by 5 bases and J by 4 bases, with 13 bases between. The germline gives CDR1 MNHEY, CDR2 SMNVEV (reference sequence). The CDR3 sequence is CASSPPTVPDTQYF. The CDR3 region has the DNA TGTGCCAGCAGTCCTCCTACGGTCCCAGATACGCAGTATTTT.